The clone carrying this T cell receptor beta chain was seen more than once but under ten times. Its antigen is not known. This sample was taken from a study of response to subunit inactivated influenza vaccine. Study observations and caveats: Each seasonal influenza vaccination recruits few new T cells, the authors suggested.

CDR1 is SGHTA, CDR2 FQGNSA, per germline. CDR3 size: 14 residues. Trimming pared 1 base from V and 2 bases from J, leaving 9 bases between. TCRdb processed the RT-PCR reads anew with MiXCR; each CDR3 protein has one entry. The data contain fewer than 600,000 distinct CDR3 sequences, 6% to 9% of them singletons. Sequencing used PBMCs from blood, obtained 23 months after vaccination. This sequence was found in a man between 50 and 69 years old who received an inactivated influenza vaccine. The V gene is TRBV7-2, the J gene TRBJ2-7; D is uncertain. The CDR3 here is CTSSLGTSTYEQYF. The CDR3 DNA follows: TGTACCAGCAGCTTAGGGACGTCAACCTACGAGCAGTACTTC.